This entry lists 27 T cell receptor beta chains sequenced from one sample in a study of PD-1 blockade in classical Hodgkin lymphoma (TCRdb year 2020). The library relied on the immunoSEQ multiplex PCR assay. Entries here come from immuneACCESS through TCRdb and include only in-frame sequences with V and J called. Some clones fail to appear in such tables; in the studies checked, an unresolved V gene covers under half of the shortfall, and the cause of the remainder is unknown. This sample comprises tens of thousands of clones, around 80% of them detected only once. The ten largest clonotypes hold 8% to 9.5% of the sample. The sample's time point label is to be understood as: cycle 4 day 1 (C4D1), after 5 to 7 weeks of nivolumab. All trial patients had relapsed after autologous stem cell transplantation, with cohorts A, B and C differing in prior brentuximab vedotin exposure. Sequenced material: peripheral blood mononuclear cells (PBMCs), taken before the fourth cycle of nivolumab. Receptors originate from a human donor with classical Hodgkin lymphoma.

This chain links TRBV27 with TRBJ2-1; D tentatively reads TRBD1 or TRBD2 (5 bases each). Germline CDR1 is MNHEY and CDR2 is SMNVEV (reference sequence). The CDR3 has 15 residues. V shed 3 bases and J shed 4 bases, with 13 bases lying between them. The CDR3 reads CASSLDRDGYNEQFF. The CDR3, as DNA: TGTGCCAGCAGTTTGGACCGGGACGGGTACAATGAGCAGTTCTTC.

The chain combines TRBV7-9 with TRBJ2-7; D gene uncertain. The CDR3 contains 12 residues. Trimming removed 2 bases at V and 4 bases at J, with 6 bases between. CDR1 is SEHNR, CDR2 FQNEAQ, per germline (reference sequence). The CDR3 DNA is TGTGCCAGCAGCTTATTGGGATACGAGCAGTACTTC. Its translation is CASSLLGYEQYF.

V and J are TRBV7-4 and TRBJ2-1; 8 positions agree with TRBD2. CDR3 size: 13 residues. Losses at the gene ends were 4 bases for V and 6 bases for J; bases not matched to a gene: 2. CDR1 and CDR2 from the germline V gene are SGHVT and SQSDAQ. This CDR3 reads CASSWTSSNEQFF. The DNA for the CDR3 is TGTGCCAGCAGCTGGACTAGCTCCAATGAGCAGTTCTTC.

This chain connects TRBV18 to TRBJ1-2; 7 positions agree with TRBD1. This CDR3 contains 13 residues. The germline CDR1 and CDR2 sequences are KGHSH and LQKENI. V lost 3 bases, J lost 4 bases, and 2 bases stayed unmatched. The CDR3 nucleotides read TGTGCCAGCTCACCGACAGGGACCTATGGCTACACCTTC. Amino acid sequence: CASSPTGTYGYTF.

The CDR3 sequence: CASSASEGGELFF. DNA of the CDR3: TGTGCCAGCAGCGCTAGCGAGGGCGGGGAGCTGTTTTTT. This rearrangement joins TRBV7-3 to TRBJ2-2, with D possibly being TRBD2 (6 bases). Trimming cost V 5 bases and J 7 bases, with 11 bases left between them. Looked up from germline, CDR1 is SGHTA and CDR2 is FQGTGA. CDR3 length equals 13 residues.

The chain couples TRBV5-4 to TRBJ1-3; TRBD1 aligns across 8 bases. Germline values: CDR1 SGHNT, CDR2 YYREEE (reference sequence). V dropped 3 bases and J dropped 4; count of bases not matched to a gene: 6. This CDR3 comprises 15 residues. The CDR3 loop is CASSSGQGEGNTIYF. CDR3 nucleotides: TGTGCCAGCAGCTCTGGACAGGGTGAAGGAAACACCATATATTTT.

The chain recombines TRBV19 with TRBJ1-2; D is uncertain. Germline assignment: CDR1 LNHDA and CDR2 SQIVND (reference sequence). Between the trimmed V and J ends, which lost 0 bases and 3 bases, there was a span of 5 bases. CDR3 length: 13 residues. For the CDR3, the DNA is TGTGCCAGTAGTATAGACAGTCACTATGGCTACACCTTC. Translating gives CASSIDSHYGYTF.

Remarks on this clone: Its ends do not fully match the called genes, so a read error is possible. This same CDR3 is encoded by further DNA sequences in the sample. The chain is built from TRBV5-1 and TRBJ2-7; 10 bases are a match to TRBD1. The V gene's germline CDR1 is SGHRS and CDR2 YFSETQ. The length of the CDR3 is 14 residues. For the CDR3, the DNA is TGTGCCAGCAGCTTGTTTGGGACAGGGGACGAGCAGTACTTC. Protein product: CASSLFGTGDEQYF.

This clone was recorded many times. V usage is TRBV5-6 and J usage is TRBJ1-1, with D perhaps matching TRBD1 (6 bases). Germline CDR1 is SGHDT and CDR2 is YYEEEE. CDR3 length equals 14 residues. Trimming took off 3 bases at V and 10 bases at J, with 19 bases between the two ends. CDR3 in DNA: TGTGCCAGCAGCTACCCCACAGGGACCCGGGGAGCTTTCTTT. Protein product: CASSYPTGTRGAFF.

The CDR3 protein is CASSTPGQGTYEQYF. CDR3 sequence (DNA): TGTGCCAGCAGTACCCCGGGACAGGGAACCTACGAGCAGTACTTC. V usage is TRBV6-6 and J usage is TRBJ2-7; TRBD1 matches 9 bases. The ends lost 5 bases at V and 2 bases at J; junction bases unmatched: 7. Germline CDR1 is MNHNY and CDR2 is SVGAGI (reference sequence). There are 15 residues in the CDR3.

This clone was counted many times. This sequence joins TRBV7-9 and TRBJ2-4, with TRBD1 identical over 8 bases. V lost 5 bases to trimming and J lost 6 bases; unmatched junction nucleotides: 9. The CDR3 extends over 15 amino acids. CDR1 is SEHNR and CDR2 is FQNEAQ in the germline V gene (reference sequence). The chain's CDR3 is CASSQGQATANIQYF. CDR3 nucleotide sequence: TGTGCCAGCAGCCAGGGACAGGCCACGGCAAACATTCAGTACTTC.

In this sample, this clone turned up once. The gene calls are TRBV11-3 and TRBJ2-7; 9 nucleotides align to TRBD1. Germline CDR1 reads SGHNT; CDR2 reads YENEEA. The V gene end was trimmed by 1 base and the J gene end by 3 bases; junction bases not matched to a gene: 4. The CDR3 length is 15 residues. CDR3 bases: TGTGCCAGCAGCTTAGCGGGACAGGGTAACTACGAGCAGTACTTC. It yields the protein CASSLAGQGNYEQYF.

The V call is TRBV5-3, the J call TRBJ1-5; a weak D match, TRBD1 (5 bases). TRBV5-3 is assigned to the ORF class and has an uncertain function. V lost 2 bases, J lost 5 bases, and 14 bases lay in between. This CDR3 has 15 amino acids. The CDR3 region is CARSLGAQGHQPQHF. In DNA, the CDR3 is TGTGCCAGAAGCTTAGGCGCCCAGGGACATCAGCCCCAGCATTTT.

The sample holds a few counts of this clone. The CDR3 loop reads CASSPQQLDRSYNEQFF. The CDR3 nucleotides are TGTGCCAGCAGCCCCCAACAGCTCGATCGGTCCTACAATGAGCAGTTCTTC. The chain links TRBV7-9 to TRBJ2-1; D uncertain. Trimming removed 5 bases from V and 1 base from J, with 18 bases in between. The germline V gene has CDR1 SEHNR and CDR2 FQNEAQ (reference sequence). The CDR3 length is 17 residues.

V usage is TRBV7-2 and J usage is TRBJ1-5; D ambiguous. Trimming left V 1 base short and J 1 base short, with 5 bases between. Per the germline V gene, CDR1 is SGHTA and CDR2 is FQGNSA. The CDR3 runs 14 residues. The CDR3 sequence is CASSLDRSNQPQHF. CDR3 bases: TGTGCCAGCAGCTTAGACAGAAGCAATCAGCCCCAGCATTTT.

This chain connects TRBV11-3 to TRBJ1-1; D gene uncertain. The CDR3 has 13 residues. V was cut by 5 bases and J by 2 bases, with 9 bases left in between. CDR1 is SGHNT, CDR2 YENEEA, per germline. The CDR3 here is CASSTRANTEAFF. In DNA form, the CDR3 reads TGTGCCAGCAGCACACGGGCCAACACTGAAGCTTTCTTT.

This sequence joins TRBV7-9 and TRBJ1-4, with 7 bases identical to TRBD1. Germline CDR1 reads SEHNR; CDR2 reads FQNEAQ (reference sequence). The V and J ends lost 3 bases and 2 bases, in that order; junction bases with no gene match: 0. This CDR3 spans 14 amino acids. Here the CDR3 reads CASSLTGTNEKLFF. The CDR3 coding sequence is TGTGCCAGCAGCTTGACAGGGACTAATGAAAAACTGTTTTTT.

The genes are TRBV7-9 and TRBJ2-2; D gene unclear. This CDR3 comprises 16 residues. Germline loops: CDR1 SEHNR, CDR2 FQNEAQ (reference sequence). Trimming removed 7 bases from V and 4 bases from J, with 19 bases in between. The chain's CDR3 is CASTDHVRLGTGELFF. CDR3 nucleotide sequence: TGTGCCAGCACCGACCACGTGCGCCTTGGCACCGGGGAGCTGTTTTTT.

The CDR3 nucleotides read TGTGCCAGTAGGAGGACAGGGCCCCGCGATACGCAGTATTTT. Translating gives CASRRTGPRDTQYF. This rearrangement joins TRBV19 to TRBJ2-3; 8 positions agree with TRBD1. This CDR3 contains 14 residues. With V trimmed by 6 bases and J by 6 bases, 8 bases remained unmatched. The germline V gene has CDR1 LNHDA and CDR2 SQIVND (reference sequence).

This rearrangement joins TRBV19 to TRBJ1-2; D is undetermined. The CDR3 totals 14 residues. Per germline, CDR1 LNHDA and CDR2 SQIVND (reference sequence). V lost 7 bases and J 7 bases, leaving 19 bases between the germline ends. This CDR3 reads CASKGTVGPAGYTF. The CDR3 region has the DNA TGTGCCAGTAAGGGAACAGTCGGGCCGGCTGGCTACACCTTC.

The rearrangement uses TRBV13 and TRBJ2-3; 11 bases match TRBD2. Trimming cost V 7 bases and J 2 bases; bases outside gene matches: 8. Germline CDR1 PRHDT, CDR2 FYEKMQ (reference sequence). The CDR3 length is 16 residues. DNA for the CDR3: TGTGCCAGCAACGGACGGACTAGCGGGTACACAGATACGCAGTATTTT. Encoded protein: CASNGRTSGYTDTQYF.

The chain uses TRBV11-2 and TRBJ2-5, with 8 bases that match TRBD2. Germline values: CDR1 SGHAT, CDR2 FQNNGV. V gave up 5 bases and J gave up 2 bases; unmatched junction bases: 4. CDR3 length equals 14 residues. In DNA form, the CDR3 reads TGTGCCAGCAGCAAGCGGGGGAATCAAGAGACCCAGTACTTC. This translates into CASSKRGNQETQYF. Filled out from reference TRBV11-2 and TRBJ2-5, the complete variable domain reads EAGVAQSPRYKIIEKRQSVAFWCNPISGHATLYWYQQILGQGPKLLIQFQNNGVVDDSQLPKDRFSAERLKGVDSTLKIQPAKLEDSAVYLCASSKRGNQETQYFGPGTRLLVL.

This chain uses TRBV19 with TRBJ1-2, with D perhaps TRBD1 (6 bases). CDR1 is LNHDA, CDR2 SQIVND, per germline (reference sequence). V lost 9 bases and J lost 4, with 18 bases in between. This CDR3 contains 14 residues. As DNA, the CDR3 is TGTGCCAGCCAGGGGCACAGGTTAAGCTATGGCTACACCTTC. Its translation is CASQGHRLSYGYTF.

This clone appeared once. V usage is TRBV5-8 and J usage is TRBJ1-2, with 7 bases matching TRBD1. This CDR3 comprises 14 residues. CDR1 is SGHTS, CDR2 YDEGEE, per germline. Losses at the gene ends were 3 bases for V and 4 bases for J; bases not matched to a gene: 6. Here the CDR3 DNA reads TGTGCCAGCAGCTCCTACAGGGGTAGCTATGGCTACACCTTC. Protein product: CASSSYRGSYGYTF.

This chain links TRBV4-2 with TRBJ1-1, with D hard to call. The CDR3 contains 15 residues. The V end lost 1 base, the J end lost 2 bases, and 11 bases lay between the germline ends. CDR1 is LGHNA and CDR2 is YNFKEQ in the germline V gene. The CDR3: CASSQGESGNTEAFF. In nucleotides, the CDR3 is TGTGCCAGCAGCCAAGGAGAGTCAGGTAACACTGAAGCTTTCTTT.

V and J are TRBV5-4 and TRBJ1-1, with D perhaps TRBD1 (6 bases). The germline V gene encodes CDR1 SGHNT and CDR2 YYREEE (reference sequence). CDR3 length: 14 residues. V lost 0 bases, J lost 7 bases, and 13 bases lay in between. Here the CDR3 reads CASSLGGQQFEAFF. CDR3 DNA: TGTGCCAGCAGCTTGGGTGGACAGCAATTTGAAGCTTTCTTT.

The CDR3 DNA is TGTGCCAGTAGTATACTAGGCACCCTCAATGGAAACACCATATATTTT. This sequence encodes CASSILGTLNGNTIYF. This chain joins TRBV19 and TRBJ1-3; no definite D call. Looked up from germline, CDR1 is LNHDA and CDR2 is SQIVND (reference sequence). CDR3 length: 16 residues. The V and J ends lost 2 bases and 3 bases respectively, with 14 bases between them.